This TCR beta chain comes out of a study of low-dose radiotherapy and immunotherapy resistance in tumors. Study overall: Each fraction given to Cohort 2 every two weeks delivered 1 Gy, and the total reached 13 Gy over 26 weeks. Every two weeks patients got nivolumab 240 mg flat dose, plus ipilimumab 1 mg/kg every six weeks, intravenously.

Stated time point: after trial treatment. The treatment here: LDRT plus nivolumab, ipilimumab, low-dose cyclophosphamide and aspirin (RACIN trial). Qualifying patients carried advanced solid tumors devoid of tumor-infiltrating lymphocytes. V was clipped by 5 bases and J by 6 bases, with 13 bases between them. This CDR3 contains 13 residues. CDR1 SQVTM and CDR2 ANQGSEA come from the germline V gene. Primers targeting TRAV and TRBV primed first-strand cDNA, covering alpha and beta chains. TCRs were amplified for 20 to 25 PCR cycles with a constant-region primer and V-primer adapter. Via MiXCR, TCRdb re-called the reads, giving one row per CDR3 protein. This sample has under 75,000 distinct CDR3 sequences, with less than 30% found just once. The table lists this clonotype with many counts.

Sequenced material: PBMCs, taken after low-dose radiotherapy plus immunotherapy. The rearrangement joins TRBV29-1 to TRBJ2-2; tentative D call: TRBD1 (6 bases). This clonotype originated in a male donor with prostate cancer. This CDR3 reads CSVTQGSAGELFF. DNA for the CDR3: TGCAGCGTTACACAGGGTTCGGCCGGGGAGCTGTTTTTT.